This is a list of T cell receptor beta chains from one sample in a study of blood T cells in healthy people across ages. Each CDR3 protein is one row after TCRdb ran MiXCR on the 5' RACE reads. The table shows 650,000 to 800,000 distinct CDR3 sequences, with under 55% occurring only once. The sequenced sample was blood. The receptors here all came from a man in his sixties in good health. Both conserved end residues are part of each CDR3. D genes are given only for firm matches. Some rows mark clone size as missing; the rest say once, few, many or name a class of expanded clone.

j_gene	abundance	v_gene	d_gene	CDR3nt	CDR3aa
TRBJ2-1	.	TRBV5-6	.	TGTGCCAGCAGCTTGGCAGACAGAGGTATCCATACTTCCTACAATGAGCAGTTCTTC	CASSLADRGIHTSYNEQFF
TRBJ2-3	.	TRBV5-1	TRBD2	TGCGCCAGCAGGGCCCCCGGGACTAGCGGTCACACAGATACGCAGTATTTT	CASRAPGTSGHTDTQYF
TRBJ2-7	few	TRBV20-1	.	TGCAGTGCTTATAAAAAGGGGGAGCAGTACTTC	CSAYKKGEQYF
TRBJ2-1	.	TRBV18	TRBD2	TGTGCCAGCTCACCGGGACTAGCTCAGTTCTTC	CASSPGLAQFF
TRBJ1-1	once	TRBV11-2	TRBD1	TGTGCCAGCAGCAAAAACAGGGGAAACATGAACACTGAAGCTTTCTTT	CASSKNRGNMNTEAFF
TRBJ2-2	.	TRBV6-6	.	TGTGCCAGCAGTCCCAAGGCCGGGGAGCTGTTTTTT	CASSPKAGELFF
TRBJ2-1	.	TRBV9	.	TGTGCCAGCAGCGCCCAGACAGGATCATCCTACAATGAGCAGTTCTTC	CASSAQTGSSYNEQFF
TRBJ2-3	.	TRBV20-1	TRBD2	TGCAGTGCTCCGGGGCGGGGGGATACGCAGTATTTT	CSAPGRGDTQYF
TRBJ2-5	few	TRBV15	TRBD2	TGTGCCACCAGCAGGGGAGGACTAGCGGGGACCCAAGAGACCCAGTACTTC	CATSRGGLAGTQETQYF
TRBJ2-5	.	TRBV9	.	TGTGCCAGCAGCGCGGACGGGTCCGTCGAGACCCAGTACTTC	CASSADGSVETQYF
TRBJ1-2	few	TRBV5-1	TRBD1	TGCGCCAGCAGCCCGGACAGGGGAGGAGTGGATGGCTACACCTTC	CASSPDRGGVDGYTF
TRBJ2-7	once	TRBV20-1	.	TGCAGCGCTTTTCGGGCGGGAAACCCGATTCGCTACGAGCAGTACTTC	CSAFRAGNPIRYEQYF
TRBJ1-3	.	TRBV20-1	.	TGCAGTGCTAGCGGTGAAAACACCATATATTTT	CSASGENTIYF
TRBJ1-6	.	TRBV7-2	.	TGTGCCAGCAGCACACAGAGCTCCTATAATTCACCCCTCCACTTT	CASSTQSSYNSPLHF
TRBJ2-7	.	TRBV6-2/TRBV6-3	TRBD1	TGTGCCAGCAGTCCGGGACAGGGGGCAAACGAGCAGTACTTC	CASSPGQGANEQYF
TRBJ1-1	few	TRBV12-3/TRBV12-4	TRBD1	TGTGCCAGCAGTTTAGCAGGGGGCAGGGCTGAAGCTTTCTTT	CASSLAGGRAEAFF
TRBJ1-5	.	TRBV29-1	.	TGCAGCGTCGCACTAACTGGGTCCAATCAGCCCCAGCATTTT	CSVALTGSNQPQHF
TRBJ2-7	.	TRBV6-2/TRBV6-3	.	TGTGCCAGCAGTTACCATACCGTCTACGAGCAGTACTTC	CASSYHTVYEQYF
TRBJ1-2	.	TRBV7-6	TRBD1	TGTGCCAGCAGCTTAGCGATCCCTACAGGGGGCTATGGCTACACCTTC	CASSLAIPTGGYGYTF
TRBJ1-2	.	TRBV6-5	.	TGTGACAGCAGTCCCGTTTCGGGCAGGGTCTATGGCTACACCTTC	CDSSPVSGRVYGYTF
TRBJ2-3	once	TRBV7-2	.	TGTGCCAGCAGCTTAGTTGGTGCCAGCGATACGCAGTATTTT	CASSLVGASDTQYF
TRBJ2-2	.	TRBV20-1	TRBD1	TGCAGTGCTAGAGACAAGGGACAGGGTCGGGCCGGGGAGCTGTTTTTT	CSARDKGQGRAGELFF
TRBJ2-7	.	TRBV6-1	TRBD2	TGTGCCAGCAGTGAAAAACTAGCGTTCCCCTACGAGCAGTACTTC	CASSEKLAFPYEQYF
TRBJ1-5	.	TRBV2	.	TGTGCCAGCAGTGTATTGGACAATCAGCCCCAGCATTTT	CASSVLDNQPQHF
TRBJ1-4	few	TRBV29-1	.	TGCAGCTTTCTGACGGAGGCAGCTGCAACTAATGAAAAACTGTTTTTT	CSFLTEAAATNEKLFF
TRBJ2-3	.	TRBV2	TRBD2	TGTGCCAGCAGTGGTGCGGGGGGTGGTCGAGATACGCAGTATTTT	CASSGAGGGRDTQYF
TRBJ1-2	few	TRBV6-6	.	TGTGCCAGCAGTCCCCAGGGGAGATACTATGGCTACACCTTC	CASSPQGRYYGYTF
TRBJ2-3	.	TRBV2	.	TGTGCCAGCAGTGATCACCCGAGTAGTGGCACAGATACGCAGTATTTT	CASSDHPSSGTDTQYF
TRBJ2-5	.	TRBV11-2	TRBD2	TGTGCCAGCAGCTTCCGACTAGCGGATCAAGAGACCCAGTACTTC	CASSFRLADQETQYF
TRBJ2-5	.	TRBV11-2	TRBD2	TGTGCCAGCAGCATCGCACTTAGCGGGTGGGAAGAGACCCAGTACTTC	CASSIALSGWEETQYF
TRBJ2-1	few	TRBV6-5	TRBD1	TGTGCCAGCAGTTACTCCCTGACAGGGGGCGGGAATGAGCAGTTCTTC	CASSYSLTGGGNEQFF
TRBJ1-1	.	TRBV12-3/TRBV12-4	.	TGTGCCAGCAGTGACACAAGGGTGGACACTGAAGCTTTCTTT	CASSDTRVDTEAFF
TRBJ1-2	few	TRBV20-1	.	TGCAGTGCTAGGCCCGGACAGAAAACCACTAACTATGGCTACACCTTC	CSARPGQKTTNYGYTF
TRBJ2-7	.	TRBV28	.	TGTGCCAGCAGTTTTACCGGGAACAATGAGCAGTACTTC	CASSFTGNNEQYF
TRBJ2-1	.	TRBV4-3	.	TGCGCCAGCAGCGCCGAGGAACTATACAATGAGCAGTTCTTC	CASSAEELYNEQFF
TRBJ1-5	.	TRBV6-2/TRBV6-3	TRBD1	TGTGCCAGCAGTTACTTCCGACAGGGTGATAATCAGCCCCAGCATTTT	CASSYFRQGDNQPQHF